This T cell receptor beta chain was captured in a study of T cells after yellow fever vaccination. Overall study: Fractions low in cell number were prepared with SMART-Seq v4 Ultra Low Input.

TCRdb ran MiXCR on the 5' RACE reads and lists one entry per CDR3 protein. Seen here are about 260,000 distinct CDR3 sequences, about 3.5% observed once, and the top ten hold 15% to 20%. This clonotype was observed many times. Antigen: not known. Germline V gives CDR1 LGHDT, CDR2 YNNKEL (reference sequence). V was trimmed by 10 bases and J by 2 bases, leaving 17 bases between them. CDR3 length: 14 amino acids. Study results and caveats: Compared with primary, the secondary response was weaker and peaked at day 5, not 15. Most primary-vaccination clones recurred post-booster (around 97% CD4, more than 85% CD8).

The gene calls are TRBV3-1 and TRBJ2-5, with a possible D match to TRBD1 (6 bases). The sequenced sample was PBMCs, obtained 15 days after the yellow fever booster vaccination. This sequence was found in a man aged 18-30 years who received the YFV17D yellow fever vaccine. In DNA form, the CDR3 reads TGTGCCACCTTAAACAGGGTCGATCAAGAGACCCAGTACTTC. Translated, it gives CATLNRVDQETQYF.